These 13 T cell receptor beta chains were sequenced from one sample in a study of T cell responses to AZD1222 COVID-19 vaccine. Clones were read by immunoSEQ multiplex PCR, and TCRdb kept only the in-frame ones, dropping some. Of 150,000 or so clones in the sample, around 89% were seen once. The sequencing used peripheral blood, collected on day 0 of AZD1222 vaccination. These receptors came from an adult in good health.

The chain employs TRBV4-3 and TRBJ1-6; no firm D call. There are 13 residues in the CDR3. Between the trimmed V and J ends, which lost 1 base and 11 bases, there was a span of 9 bases. In germline, CDR1 is LGHNA, CDR2 YSLEER. CDR3 sequence: CASSQARTAPLHF. CDR3 nucleotides: TGCGCCAGCAGCCAAGCTCGGACGGCACCCCTCCACTTT.

The genes are TRBV10-3 and TRBJ1-5, with D perhaps matching TRBD1 (5 bases). Germline CDR1 and CDR2: ENHRY and SYGVKD. This CDR3 has 13 residues. The V end was cut by 7 bases, the J end by 5 bases, with 12 bases between. The CDR3 loop reads CAITTGLDQPQHF. In DNA form, the CDR3 reads TGTGCCATCACCACAGGATTAGATCAGCCCCAGCATTTT.

This chain joins TRBV27 and TRBJ2-7; possible D gene TRBD2, 7 bases. The germline V and J ends were trimmed by 2 bases and 4 bases, with 15 bases remaining between them. In germline, CDR1 is MNHEY, CDR2 SMNVEV (reference sequence). The CDR3 runs 15 residues. The CDR3 region is CASSLKGGGVYEQYF. The CDR3, as DNA: TGTGCCAGCAGTTTAAAAGGGGGGGGCGTATACGAGCAGTACTTC.

V is TRBV10-2 and J is TRBJ1-3; the D gene is possibly TRBD1 (6 bases). Germline lookup yields CDR1 WSHSY and CDR2 SAAADI. The CDR3 is 15 residues long. Trimming took off 3 bases at V and 3 bases at J, with 12 bases between the two ends. CDR3 sequence: CASSDPGADGNTIYF. The CDR3 nucleotides read TGCGCCAGCAGTGATCCGGGGGCCGATGGAAACACCATATATTTT.

The CDR3 here is CASRPGAGRGDTEAFF. The CDR3 DNA follows: TGTGCCAGCAGACCCGGGGCGGGGAGGGGGGACACTGAAGCTTTCTTT. The J gene is TRBJ1-1, the V gene TRBV27, with D tentatively TRBD1 (6 bases). CDR1 and CDR2 (germline): MNHEY, SMNVEV (reference sequence). The CDR3 is made up of 16 amino acids. Trimming cost V 6 bases and J 3 bases, with 20 bases left between them.

In DNA, the CDR3 is TGTGCCTGGAGCGGGACCAGGAATTCACCCCTCCACTTT. Translation gives CAWSGTRNSPLHF. V and J are TRBV30 and TRBJ1-6, with TRBD1 as a possible D gene (5 bases). Trimming cost V 3 bases and J 7 bases, with 10 bases left between them. Germline loops: CDR1 GTSNPN, CDR2 SVGIG (reference sequence). The CDR3 is 13 amino acids.

The chain carries TRBV9 and TRBJ1-6; no firm D call. Looked up from germline, CDR1 is SGDLS and CDR2 is YYNGEE. This CDR3 is built from 15 residues. V lost 2 bases, J lost 9 bases, and 15 bases lay in between. The CDR3 protein is CASSVSGGPSSPLHF. The CDR3 DNA is TGTGCCAGCAGCGTCTCGGGAGGCCCGAGTTCACCCCTCCACTTT.

V gene TRBV28 combines with J gene TRBJ2-1; TRBD1 aligns across 7 bases. This CDR3 region has 13 residues. Germline values: CDR1 MDHEN, CDR2 SYDVKM. V lost 3 bases to trimming and J lost 10 bases; unmatched junction nucleotides: 6. The CDR3 nucleotides are TGTGCCAGCAGTTTCCCCTCGACAGGGGAGCAGTTCTTC. As protein: CASSFPSTGEQFF.

This chain's CDR3 is CASSQAPRRGFTEAFF. The CDR3, as DNA: TGCGCCAGCAGCCAAGCACCCCGACGGGGTTTCACTGAAGCTTTCTTT. The gene calls are TRBV4-1 and TRBJ1-1; D gene uncertain. Deletions cut 1 base from V and 4 bases from J, with 16 bases between. Germline V lookup: CDR1 MGHRA, CDR2 YSYEKL. The CDR3 runs 16 residues.

The chain is built from TRBV9 and TRBJ1-1; no firm D call. Germline V gene data show CDR1 as SGDLS and CDR2 as YYNGEE. The CDR3 consists of 12 residues. Trimming removed 0 bases from V and 7 bases from J, with 7 bases in between. CDR3 sequence reads: CASSVDSSEAFF. As DNA, the CDR3 is TGTGCCAGCAGCGTAGACAGCAGTGAAGCTTTCTTT.

The V call is TRBV7-9, the J call TRBJ1-2; TRBD1 might be the D (5 bases). CDR3 size: 15 residues. Trimming left V 4 bases short and J 7 bases short, with 19 bases between. Germline CDR1 reads SEHNR; CDR2 reads FQNEAQ (reference sequence). CDR3 protein: CASSSPAGGRAGYTF. The CDR3 DNA is TGTGCCAGCAGCTCACCCGCGGGGGGACGGGCTGGCTACACCTTC.

This clone was counted only a few times. The chain combines TRBV19 with TRBJ2-7, with unresolved D. CDR3 length equals 16 residues. Trimming cost V 0 bases and J 2 bases, with 14 bases left between them. Germline V gene data show CDR1 as LNHDA and CDR2 as SQIVND (reference sequence). CDR3 loop: CASSIDLGRGTYEQYF. Written as DNA, the CDR3 is TGTGCCAGTAGTATAGATCTCGGCCGTGGAACCTACGAGCAGTACTTC.

The chain recombines TRBV5-1 with TRBJ2-2, with D tentatively TRBD1 (6 bases). CDR1 SGHRS and CDR2 YFSETQ come from the germline V gene. Trimming removed 7 bases from V and 4 bases from J, with 17 bases in between. The CDR3 is 15 amino acids. The CDR3 coding sequence is TGCGCCAGCCAAACACAGGGCTCCGTCACCGGGGAGCTGTTTTTT. This translates into CASQTQGSVTGELFF. The entire variable domain, with the rest obtained from reference TRBV5-1 and TRBJ2-2, is as follows: KAGVTQTPRYLIKTRGQQVTLSCSPISGHRSVSWYQQTPGQGLQFLFEYFSETQRNKGNFPGRFSGRQFSNSRSEMNVSTLELGDSALYLCASQTQGSVTGELFFGEGSRLTVL.